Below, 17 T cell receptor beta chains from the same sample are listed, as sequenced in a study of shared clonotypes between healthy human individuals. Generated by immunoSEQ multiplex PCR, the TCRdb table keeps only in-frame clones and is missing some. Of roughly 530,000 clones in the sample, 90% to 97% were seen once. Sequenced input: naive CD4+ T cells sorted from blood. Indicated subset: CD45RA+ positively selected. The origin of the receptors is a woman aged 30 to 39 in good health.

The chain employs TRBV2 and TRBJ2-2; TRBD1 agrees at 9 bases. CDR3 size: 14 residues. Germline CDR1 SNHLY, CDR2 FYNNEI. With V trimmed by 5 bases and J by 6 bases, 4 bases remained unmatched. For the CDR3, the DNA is TGTGCCAGCAGTATTTACAGGGGGCCCGGGGAGCTGTTTTTT. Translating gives CASSIYRGPGELFF.

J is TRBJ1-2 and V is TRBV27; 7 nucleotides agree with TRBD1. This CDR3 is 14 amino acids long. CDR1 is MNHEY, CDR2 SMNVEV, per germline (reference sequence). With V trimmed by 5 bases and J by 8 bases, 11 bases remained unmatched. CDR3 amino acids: CASSPDRAPGGYTF. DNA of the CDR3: TGTGCCAGCAGTCCCGACAGGGCGCCTGGGGGCTACACCTTC.

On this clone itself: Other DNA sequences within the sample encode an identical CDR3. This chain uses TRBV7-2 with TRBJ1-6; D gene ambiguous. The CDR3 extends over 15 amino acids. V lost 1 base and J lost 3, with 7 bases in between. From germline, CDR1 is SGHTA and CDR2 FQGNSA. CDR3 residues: CASSLGRNYNSPLHF. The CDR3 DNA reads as TGTGCCAGCAGCTTAGGAAGGAACTATAATTCACCCCTCCACTTT. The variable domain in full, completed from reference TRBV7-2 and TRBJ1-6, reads GAGVSQSPSNKVTEKGKDVELRCDPISGHTALYWYRQSLGQGLEFLIYFQGNSAPDKSGLPSDRFSAERTGGSVSTLTIQRTQQEDSAVYLCASSLGRNYNSPLHFGNGTRLTVT.

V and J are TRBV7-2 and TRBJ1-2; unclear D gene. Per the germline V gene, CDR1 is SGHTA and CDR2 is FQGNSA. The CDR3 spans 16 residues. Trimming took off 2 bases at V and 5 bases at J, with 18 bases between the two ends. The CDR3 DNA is TGTGCCAGCAGCTTATCCCCCGCGCGGGTTGAATATGGCTACACCTTC. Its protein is CASSLSPARVEYGYTF.

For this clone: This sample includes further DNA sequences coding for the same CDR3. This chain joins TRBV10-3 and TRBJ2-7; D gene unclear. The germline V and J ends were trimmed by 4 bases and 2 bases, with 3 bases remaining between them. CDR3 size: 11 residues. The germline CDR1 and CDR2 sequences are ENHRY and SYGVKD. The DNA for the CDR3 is TGTGCCATCAGTGGTACCTACGAGCAGTACTTC. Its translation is CAISGTYEQYF.

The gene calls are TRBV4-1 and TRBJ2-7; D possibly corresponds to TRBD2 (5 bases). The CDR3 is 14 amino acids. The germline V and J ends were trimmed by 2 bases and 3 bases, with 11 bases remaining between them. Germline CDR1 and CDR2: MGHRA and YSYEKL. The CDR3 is CASSQIVASYEQYF. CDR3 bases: TGCGCCAGCAGCCAAATTGTAGCGAGCTACGAGCAGTACTTC.

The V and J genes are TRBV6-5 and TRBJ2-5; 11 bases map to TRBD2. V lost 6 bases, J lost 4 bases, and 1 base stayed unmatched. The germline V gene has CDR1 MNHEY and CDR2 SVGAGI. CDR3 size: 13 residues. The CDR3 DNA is TGTGCCAGCAGAGGACTAGCGGGAGAGACCCAGTACTTC. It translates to CASRGLAGETQYF.

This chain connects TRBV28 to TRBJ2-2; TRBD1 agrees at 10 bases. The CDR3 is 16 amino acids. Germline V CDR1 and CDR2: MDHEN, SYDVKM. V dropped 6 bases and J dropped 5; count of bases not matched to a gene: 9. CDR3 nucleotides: TGTGCCAGCAGCTGGGACAGGGGAATTCGGACCGGGGAGCTGTTTTTT. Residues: CASSWDRGIRTGELFF.

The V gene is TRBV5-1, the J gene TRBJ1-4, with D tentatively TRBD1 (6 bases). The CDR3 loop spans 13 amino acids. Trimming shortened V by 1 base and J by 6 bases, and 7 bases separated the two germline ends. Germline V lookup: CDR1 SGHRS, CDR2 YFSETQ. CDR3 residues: CASSLNRDEKLFF. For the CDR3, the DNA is TGCGCCAGCAGCTTGAACAGGGATGAAAAACTGTTTTTT.

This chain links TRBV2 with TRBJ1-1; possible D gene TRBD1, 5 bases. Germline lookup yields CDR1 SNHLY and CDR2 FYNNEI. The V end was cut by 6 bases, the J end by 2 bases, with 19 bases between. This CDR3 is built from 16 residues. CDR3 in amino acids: CASRDLGGVGNTEAFF. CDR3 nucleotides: TGTGCCAGCAGGGATCTGGGGGGGGTAGGAAACACTGAAGCTTTCTTT. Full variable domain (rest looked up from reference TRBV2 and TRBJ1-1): EPEVTQTPSHQVTQMGQEVILRCVPISNHLYFYWYRQILGQKVEFLVSFYNNEISEKSEIFDDQFSVERPDGSNFTLKIRSTKLEDSAMYFCASRDLGGVGNTEAFFGQGTRLTVV.

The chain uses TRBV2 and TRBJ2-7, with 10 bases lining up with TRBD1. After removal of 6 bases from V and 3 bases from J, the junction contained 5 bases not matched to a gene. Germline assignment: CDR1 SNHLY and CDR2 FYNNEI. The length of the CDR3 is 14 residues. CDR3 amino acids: CASRVGQGVYEQYF. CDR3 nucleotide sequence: TGTGCCAGCAGGGTTGGACAGGGGGTCTACGAGCAGTACTTC. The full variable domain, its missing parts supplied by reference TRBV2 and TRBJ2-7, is EPEVTQTPSHQVTQMGQEVILRCVPISNHLYFYWYRQILGQKVEFLVSFYNNEISEKSEIFDDQFSVERPDGSNFTLKIRSTKLEDSAMYFCASRVGQGVYEQYFGPGTRLTVT.

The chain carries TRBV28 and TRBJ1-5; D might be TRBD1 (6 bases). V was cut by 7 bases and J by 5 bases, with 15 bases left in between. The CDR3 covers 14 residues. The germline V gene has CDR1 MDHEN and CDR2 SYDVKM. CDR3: CASIGQRAYQPQHF. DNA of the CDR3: TGTGCCAGCATAGGACAGAGAGCCTATCAGCCCCAGCATTTT. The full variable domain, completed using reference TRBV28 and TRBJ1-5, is DVKVTQSSRYLVKRTGEKVFLECVQDMDHENMFWYRQDPGLGLRLIYFSYDVKMKEKGDIPEGYSVSREKKERFSLILESASTNQTSMYLCASIGQRAYQPQHFGDGTRLSIL.

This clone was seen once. The CDR3 sequence: CASSSTSVTYEQYF. The CDR3 bases are TGTGCCAGCAGTTCGACTAGCGTTACCTACGAGCAGTACTTC. This chain links TRBV6-5 with TRBJ2-7; TRBD2 agrees at 8 bases. In germline, CDR1 is MNHEY, CDR2 SVGAGI. There are 14 residues in the CDR3. The junction had 4 bases not matched to a gene; V was cut back by 4 bases and J by 2 bases.

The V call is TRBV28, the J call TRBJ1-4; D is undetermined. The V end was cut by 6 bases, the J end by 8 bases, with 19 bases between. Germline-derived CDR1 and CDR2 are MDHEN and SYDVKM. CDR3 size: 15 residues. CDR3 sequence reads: CASRAMGGSKEKLFF. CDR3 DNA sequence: TGTGCCAGCAGGGCTATGGGAGGGTCGAAGGAAAAACTGTTTTTT.

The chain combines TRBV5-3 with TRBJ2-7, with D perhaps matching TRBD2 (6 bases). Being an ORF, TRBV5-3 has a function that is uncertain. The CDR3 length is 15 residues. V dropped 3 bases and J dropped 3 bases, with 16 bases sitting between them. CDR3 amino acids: CARSYGTQLHYEQYF. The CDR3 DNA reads TGTGCCAGAAGCTACGGGACTCAGCTCCACTACGAGCAGTACTTC.

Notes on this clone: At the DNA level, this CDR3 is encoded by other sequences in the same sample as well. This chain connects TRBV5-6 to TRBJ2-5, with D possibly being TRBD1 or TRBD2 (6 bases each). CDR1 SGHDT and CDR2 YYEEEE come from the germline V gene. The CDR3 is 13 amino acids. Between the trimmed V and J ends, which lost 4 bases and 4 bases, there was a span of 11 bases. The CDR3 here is CASSRGQGETQYF. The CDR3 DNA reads TGTGCCAGCAGCCGGGGGCAGGGAGAGACCCAGTACTTC.

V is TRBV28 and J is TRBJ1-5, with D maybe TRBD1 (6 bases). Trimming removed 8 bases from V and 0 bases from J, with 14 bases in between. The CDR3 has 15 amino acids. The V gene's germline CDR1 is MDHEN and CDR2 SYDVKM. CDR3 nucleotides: TGTGCCAGCCTGAAGACAGGATATAGCAATCAGCCCCAGCATTTT. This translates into CASLKTGYSNQPQHF.